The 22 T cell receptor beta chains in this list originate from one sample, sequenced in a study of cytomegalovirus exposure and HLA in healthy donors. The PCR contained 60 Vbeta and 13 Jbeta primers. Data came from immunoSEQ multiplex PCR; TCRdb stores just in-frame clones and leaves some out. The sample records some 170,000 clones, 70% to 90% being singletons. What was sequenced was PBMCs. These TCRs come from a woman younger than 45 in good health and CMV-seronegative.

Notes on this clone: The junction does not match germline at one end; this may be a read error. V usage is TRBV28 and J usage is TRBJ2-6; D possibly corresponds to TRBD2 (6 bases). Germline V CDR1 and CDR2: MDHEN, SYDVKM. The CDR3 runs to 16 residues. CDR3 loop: CASSKGGASGANGLTF. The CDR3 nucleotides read TGTGCCAGCAGTAAAGGAGGGGCATCTGGGGCCAACGGCCTGACTTTC.

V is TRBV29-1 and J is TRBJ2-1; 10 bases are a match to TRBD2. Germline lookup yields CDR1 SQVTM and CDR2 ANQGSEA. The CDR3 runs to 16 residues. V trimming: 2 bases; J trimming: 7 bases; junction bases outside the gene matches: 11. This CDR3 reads CSVERIGTSGANEQFF. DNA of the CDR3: TGCAGCGTTGAACGTATTGGCACTAGCGGGGCGAATGAGCAGTTCTTC.

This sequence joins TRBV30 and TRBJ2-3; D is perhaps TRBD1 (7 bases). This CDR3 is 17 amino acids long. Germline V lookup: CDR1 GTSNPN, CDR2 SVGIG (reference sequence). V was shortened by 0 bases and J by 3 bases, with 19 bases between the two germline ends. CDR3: CAWSVLGGGPRTDTQYF. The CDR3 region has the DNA TGTGCCTGGAGTGTTCTAGGAGGGGGCCCCAGGACAGATACGCAGTATTTT. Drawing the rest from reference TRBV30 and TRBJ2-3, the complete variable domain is SQTIHQWPATLVQPVGSPLSLECTVEGTSNPNLYWYRQAAGRGLQLLFYSVGIGQISSEVPQNLSASRPQDRQFILSSKKLLLSDSGFYLCAWSVLGGGPRTDTQYFGPGTRLTVL.

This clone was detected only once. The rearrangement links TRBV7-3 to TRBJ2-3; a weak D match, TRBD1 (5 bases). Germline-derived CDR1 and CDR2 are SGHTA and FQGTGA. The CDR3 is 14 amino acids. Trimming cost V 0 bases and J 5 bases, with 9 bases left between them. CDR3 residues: CASSLTGAGDTQYF. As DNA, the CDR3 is TGTGCCAGCAGCTTAACAGGGGCAGGAGATACGCAGTATTTT.

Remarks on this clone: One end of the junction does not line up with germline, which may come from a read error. CDR3 sequence reads: CASSIRGGSYEQCF. The CDR3 coding sequence is TGTGCCAGTAGTATACGCGGGGGGAGCTACGAGCAGTGCTTC. The rearrangement uses TRBV19 and TRBJ2-7, with 8 nucleotides matching TRBD2. The CDR3 has 14 amino acids. Germline loops: CDR1 LNHDA, CDR2 SQIVND (reference sequence).

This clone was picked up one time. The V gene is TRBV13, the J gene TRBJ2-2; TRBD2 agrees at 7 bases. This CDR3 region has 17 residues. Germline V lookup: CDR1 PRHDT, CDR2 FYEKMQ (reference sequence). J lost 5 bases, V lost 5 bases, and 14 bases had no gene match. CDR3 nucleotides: TGTGCCAGCAGCCCAAAATGGGGGAGGGTCAGTACCGGGGAGCTGTTTTTT. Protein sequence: CASSPKWGRVSTGELFF.

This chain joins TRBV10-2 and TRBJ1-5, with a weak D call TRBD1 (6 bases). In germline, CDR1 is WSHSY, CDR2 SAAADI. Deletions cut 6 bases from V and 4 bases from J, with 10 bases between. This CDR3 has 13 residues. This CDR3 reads CASSATGNQPQHF. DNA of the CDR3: TGCGCCAGCAGCGCGACAGGTAATCAGCCCCAGCATTTT.

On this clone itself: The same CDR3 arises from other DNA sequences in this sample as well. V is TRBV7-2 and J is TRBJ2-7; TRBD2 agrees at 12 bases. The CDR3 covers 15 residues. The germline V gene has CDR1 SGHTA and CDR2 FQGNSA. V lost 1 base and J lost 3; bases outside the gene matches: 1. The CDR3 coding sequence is TGTGCCAGCAGCTTAGGGGGACTAGCGGGCTACGAGCAGTACTTC. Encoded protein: CASSLGGLAGYEQYF.

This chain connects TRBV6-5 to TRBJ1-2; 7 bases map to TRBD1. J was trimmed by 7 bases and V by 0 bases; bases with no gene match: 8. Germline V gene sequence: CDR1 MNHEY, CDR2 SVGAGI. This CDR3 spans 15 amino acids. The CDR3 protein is CASSYSEGAMAGYTF. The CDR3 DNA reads TGTGCCAGCAGTTACTCGGAGGGGGCAATGGCTGGCTACACCTTC.

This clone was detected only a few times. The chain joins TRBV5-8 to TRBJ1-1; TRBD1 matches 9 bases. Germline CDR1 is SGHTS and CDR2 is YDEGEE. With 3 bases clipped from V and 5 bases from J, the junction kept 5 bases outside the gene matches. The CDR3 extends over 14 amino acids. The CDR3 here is CASSWGTGSTEAFF. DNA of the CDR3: TGTGCCAGCAGCTGGGGGACAGGGTCTACTGAAGCTTTCTTT.

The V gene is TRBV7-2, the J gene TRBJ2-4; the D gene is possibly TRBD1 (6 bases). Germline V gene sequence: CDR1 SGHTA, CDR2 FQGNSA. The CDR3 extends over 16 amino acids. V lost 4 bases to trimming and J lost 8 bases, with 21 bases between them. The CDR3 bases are TGTGCCAGCAGCTCGGGGCGCCGCTCTAAGGGGGACATTCAGTACTTC. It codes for CASSSGRRSKGDIQYF.

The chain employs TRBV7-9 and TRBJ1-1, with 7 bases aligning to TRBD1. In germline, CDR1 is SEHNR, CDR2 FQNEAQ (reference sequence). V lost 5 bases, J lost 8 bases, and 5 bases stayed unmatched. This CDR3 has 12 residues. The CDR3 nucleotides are TGTGCCAGCAGCCCACAGACAGGGGAAGCTTTCTTT. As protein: CASSPQTGEAFF.

The DNA of the CDR3 is TGTGCCAGCAGCGGGCCGGGACAGTCCTACGAGCAGTACTTC. Protein product: CASSGPGQSYEQYF. The chain recombines TRBV5-4 with TRBJ2-7; 7 bases are shared with TRBD1. Germline V gives CDR1 SGHNT, CDR2 YYREEE (reference sequence). This CDR3 comprises 14 residues. The V segment lost 4 bases and the J segment 1 base; nucleotides outside the gene matches: 5.

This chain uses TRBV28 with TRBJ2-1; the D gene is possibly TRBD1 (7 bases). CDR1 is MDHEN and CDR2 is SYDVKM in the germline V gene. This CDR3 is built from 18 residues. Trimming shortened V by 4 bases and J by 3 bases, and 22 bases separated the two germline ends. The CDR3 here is CASSSSGGFRELYNEQFF. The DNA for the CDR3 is TGTGCCAGCAGTTCATCAGGGGGATTTCGGGAGCTCTACAATGAGCAGTTCTTC.

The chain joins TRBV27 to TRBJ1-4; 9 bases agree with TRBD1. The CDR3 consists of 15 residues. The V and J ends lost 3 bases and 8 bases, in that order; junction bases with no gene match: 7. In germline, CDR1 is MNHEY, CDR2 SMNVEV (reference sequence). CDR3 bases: TGTGCCAGCAGTTTCCGAGGACAGGGGAAAGAAAAACTGTTTTTT. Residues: CASSFRGQGKEKLFF. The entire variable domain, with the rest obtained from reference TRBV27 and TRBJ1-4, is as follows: EAQVTQNPRYLITVTGKKLTVTCSQNMNHEYMSWYRQDPGLGLRQIYYSMNVEVTDKGDVPEGYKVSRKEKRNFPLILESPSPNQTSLYFCASSFRGQGKEKLFFGSGTQLSVL.

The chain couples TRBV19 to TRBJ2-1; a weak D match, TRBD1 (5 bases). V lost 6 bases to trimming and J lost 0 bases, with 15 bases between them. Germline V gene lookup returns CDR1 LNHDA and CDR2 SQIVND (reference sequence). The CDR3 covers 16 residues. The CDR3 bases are TGTGCCAGTAGCCCCCGACAGACCTACTCCTACAATGAGCAGTTCTTC. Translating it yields CASSPRQTYSYNEQFF.

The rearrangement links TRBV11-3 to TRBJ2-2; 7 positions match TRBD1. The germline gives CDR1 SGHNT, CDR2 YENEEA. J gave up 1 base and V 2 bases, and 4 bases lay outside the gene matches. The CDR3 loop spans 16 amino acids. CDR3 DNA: TGTGCCAGCAGCTTACGGACAGGAGTGAACACCGGGGAGCTGTTTTTT. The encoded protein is CASSLRTGVNTGELFF.

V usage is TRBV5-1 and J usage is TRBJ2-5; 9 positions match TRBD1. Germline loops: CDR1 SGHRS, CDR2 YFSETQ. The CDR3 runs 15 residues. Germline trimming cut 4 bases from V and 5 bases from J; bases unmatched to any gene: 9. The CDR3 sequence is CASSEGQGPAETQYF. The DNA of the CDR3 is TGCGCCAGCAGCGAGGGACAGGGCCCGGCGGAGACCCAGTACTTC.

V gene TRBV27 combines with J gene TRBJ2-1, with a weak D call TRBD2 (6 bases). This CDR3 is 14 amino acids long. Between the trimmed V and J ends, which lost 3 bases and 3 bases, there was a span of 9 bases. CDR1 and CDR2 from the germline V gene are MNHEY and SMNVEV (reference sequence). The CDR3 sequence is CASSFVGGYNEQFF. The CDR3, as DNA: TGTGCCAGCAGTTTTGTGGGAGGCTACAATGAGCAGTTCTTC.

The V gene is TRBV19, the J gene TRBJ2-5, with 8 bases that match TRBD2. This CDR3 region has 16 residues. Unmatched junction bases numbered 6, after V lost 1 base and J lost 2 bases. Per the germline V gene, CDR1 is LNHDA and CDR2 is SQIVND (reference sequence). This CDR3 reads CASSIGGTSQQETQYF. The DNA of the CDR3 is TGTGCCAGTAGTATAGGGGGGACTAGTCAACAAGAGACCCAGTACTTC.

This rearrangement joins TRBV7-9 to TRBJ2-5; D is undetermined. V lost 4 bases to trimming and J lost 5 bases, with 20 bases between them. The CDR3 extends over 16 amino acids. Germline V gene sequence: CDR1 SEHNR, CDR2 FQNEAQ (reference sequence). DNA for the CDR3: TGTGCCAGCAGCTCCCCGGGTGAGGCCGTAGTCGAGACCCAGTACTTC. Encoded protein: CASSSPGEAVVETQYF.

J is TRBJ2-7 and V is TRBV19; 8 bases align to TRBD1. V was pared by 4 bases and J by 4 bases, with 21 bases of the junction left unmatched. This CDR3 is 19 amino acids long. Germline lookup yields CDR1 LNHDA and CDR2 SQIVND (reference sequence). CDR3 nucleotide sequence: TGTGCCAGTAGTAATCGGGATTGGACAGGGACGAAGGGTGGATACGAGCAGTACTTC. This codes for CASSNRDWTGTKGGYEQYF.